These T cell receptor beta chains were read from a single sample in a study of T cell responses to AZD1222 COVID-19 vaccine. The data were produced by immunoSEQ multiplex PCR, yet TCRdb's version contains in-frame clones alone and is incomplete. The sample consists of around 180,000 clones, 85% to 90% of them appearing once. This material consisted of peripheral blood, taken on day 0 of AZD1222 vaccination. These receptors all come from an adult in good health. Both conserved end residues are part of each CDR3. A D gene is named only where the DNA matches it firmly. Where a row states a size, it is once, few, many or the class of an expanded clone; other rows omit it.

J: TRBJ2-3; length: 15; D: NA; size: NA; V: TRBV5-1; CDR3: CASSSGGESTDTQYF; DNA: TGCGCCAGCAGCTCTGGTGGGGAAAGCACAGATACGCAGTATTTT
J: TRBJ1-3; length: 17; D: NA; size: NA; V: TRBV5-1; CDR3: CASSPGGGYPSGNTIYF; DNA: TGCGCCAGCAGCCCCGGTGGGGGATACCCCTCTGGAAACACCATATATTTT
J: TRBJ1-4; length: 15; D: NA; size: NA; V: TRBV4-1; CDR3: CASSQESGVGEKLFF; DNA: TGCGCCAGCAGCCAAGAATCAGGGGTCGGGGAAAAACTGTTTTTT
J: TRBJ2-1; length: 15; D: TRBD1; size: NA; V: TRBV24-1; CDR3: CATSDGGQGGNEQFF; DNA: TGTGCCACCAGTGATGGGGGACAGGGAGGGAATGAGCAGTTCTTC
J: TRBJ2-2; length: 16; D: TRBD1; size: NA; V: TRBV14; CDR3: CASPDLQGEDTGELFF; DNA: TGTGCCAGCCCGGACCTACAGGGGGAGGACACCGGGGAGCTGTTTTTT
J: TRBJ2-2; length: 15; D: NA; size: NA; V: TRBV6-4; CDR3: CASSEVSGSGGELFF; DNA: TGTGCCAGCAGTGAAGTGTCGGGGTCGGGCGGGGAGCTGTTTTTT
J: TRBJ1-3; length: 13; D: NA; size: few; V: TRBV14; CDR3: CASSQNSGNTIYF; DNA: TGTGCCAGCAGCCAGAACTCTGGAAACACCATATATTTT
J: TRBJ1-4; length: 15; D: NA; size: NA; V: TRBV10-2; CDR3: CASTPGVLLNEKLFF; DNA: TGCGCCAGCACCCCGGGGGTGCTTCTTAATGAAAAACTGTTTTTT
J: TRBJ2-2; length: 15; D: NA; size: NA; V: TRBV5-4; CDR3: CASSPEGLGTGELFF; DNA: TGTGCCAGCAGCCCTGAGGGGCTAGGCACCGGGGAGCTGTTTTTT
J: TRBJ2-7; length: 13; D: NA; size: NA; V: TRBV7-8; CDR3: CASRQTSLYEQYF; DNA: TGTGCCAGCAGGCAGACTAGTTTGTACGAGCAGTACTTC
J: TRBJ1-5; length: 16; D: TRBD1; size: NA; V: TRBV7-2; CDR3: CASSLKTGTGGQPQHF; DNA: TGTGCCAGCAGCCTTAAAACCGGGACAGGGGGTCAGCCCCAGCATTTT
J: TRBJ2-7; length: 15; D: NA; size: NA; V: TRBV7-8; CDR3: CASSLGQATSYEQYF; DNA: TGTGCCAGCAGCTTAGGACAGGCGACCTCCTACGAGCAGTACTTC
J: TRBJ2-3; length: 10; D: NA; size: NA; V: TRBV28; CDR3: CASSFDTQYF; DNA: TGTGCCAGCAGTTTCGATACGCAGTATTTT
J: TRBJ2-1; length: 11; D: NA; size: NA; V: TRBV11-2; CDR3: CASSFVHEQFF; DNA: TGTGCCAGCAGCTTTGTTCATGAGCAGTTCTTC
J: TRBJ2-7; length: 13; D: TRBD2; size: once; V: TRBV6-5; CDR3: CASTVAGSYEQYF; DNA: TGTGCCAGCACGGTAGCGGGCTCCTACGAGCAGTACTTC
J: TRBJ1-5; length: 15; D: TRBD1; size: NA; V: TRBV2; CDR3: CASRGGEGAAQPQHF; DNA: TGTGCCAGCAGAGGGGGGGAGGGGGCGGCTCAGCCCCAGCATTTT
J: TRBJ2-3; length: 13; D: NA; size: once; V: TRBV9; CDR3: CASSLTSTDTQYF; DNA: TGTGCCAGCAGCCTGACTAGCACAGATACGCAGTATTTT
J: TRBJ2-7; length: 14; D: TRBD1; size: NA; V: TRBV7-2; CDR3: CASSLGDRTYEQYF; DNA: TGTGCCAGCAGCTTAGGGGACAGGACCTACGAGCAGTACTTC
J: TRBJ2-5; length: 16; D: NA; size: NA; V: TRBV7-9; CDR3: CASSLDSSVGQETQYF; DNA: TGTGCCAGCAGCTTAGATTCCTCCGTCGGACAAGAGACCCAGTACTTC
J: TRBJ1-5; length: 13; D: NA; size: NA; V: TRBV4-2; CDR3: CASSQDPTQPQHF; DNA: TGTGCCAGCAGCCAAGATCCCACTCAGCCCCAGCATTTT
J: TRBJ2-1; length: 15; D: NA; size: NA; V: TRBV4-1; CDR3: CASSQDRLPRNEQFF; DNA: TGCGCCAGCAGCCAAGATCGTCTCCCACGGAATGAGCAGTTCTTC
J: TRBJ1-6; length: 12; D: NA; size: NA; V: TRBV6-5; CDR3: CASSYTDGPLHF; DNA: TGTGCCAGCAGTTACACGGACGGCCCCCTCCACTTT
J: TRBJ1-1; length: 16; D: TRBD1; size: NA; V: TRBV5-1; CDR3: CASSLGQGLGNTEAFF; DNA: TGCGCCAGCAGCTTGGGACAGGGCCTGGGGAACACTGAAGCTTTCTTT
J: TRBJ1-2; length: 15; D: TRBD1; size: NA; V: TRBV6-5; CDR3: CASSYATGSDYGYTF; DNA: TGTGCCAGCAGTTACGCGACAGGGTCGGACTATGGCTACACCTTC
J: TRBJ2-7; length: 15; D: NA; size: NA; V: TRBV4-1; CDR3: CASSIHSSNLYEQYF; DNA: TGCGCCAGCAGCATCCACAGCTCGAACCTCTACGAGCAGTACTTC
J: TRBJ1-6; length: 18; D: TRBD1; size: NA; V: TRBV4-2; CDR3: CASSQDWTGPRTNSPLHF; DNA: TGTGCCAGCAGCCAAGACTGGACAGGACCGCGAACGAATTCACCCCTCCACTTT
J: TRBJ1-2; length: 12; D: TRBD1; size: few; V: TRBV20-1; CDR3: CSASTGGGGYTF; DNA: TGCAGTGCTAGTACAGGGGGAGGTGGCTACACCTTC
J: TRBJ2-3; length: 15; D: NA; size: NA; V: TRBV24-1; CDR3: CATSEPGTSTDTQYF; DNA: TGTGCCACCAGTGAGCCCGGGACCAGCACAGATACGCAGTATTTT
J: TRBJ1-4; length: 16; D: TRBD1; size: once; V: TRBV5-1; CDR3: CASSLGFGQGNEKLFF; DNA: TGCGCCAGCAGCTTAGGTTTCGGACAGGGGAATGAAAAACTGTTTTTT
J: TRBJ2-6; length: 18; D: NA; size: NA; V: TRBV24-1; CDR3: CATSDIAWGASGANVLTF; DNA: TGTGCCACCAGTGACATTGCGTGGGGGGCATCTGGGGCCAACGTCCTGACTTTC
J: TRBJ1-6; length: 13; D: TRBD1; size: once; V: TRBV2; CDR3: CASIRDRLVPLHF; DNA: TGTGCCAGCATCCGGGACAGGCTCGTTCCCCTCCACTTT
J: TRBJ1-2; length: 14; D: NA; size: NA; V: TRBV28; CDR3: CASSLPTSVYGYTF; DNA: TGTGCCAGCAGCCTGCCAACGTCCGTCTATGGCTACACCTTC
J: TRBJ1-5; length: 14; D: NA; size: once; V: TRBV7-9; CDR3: CASSTGGINQPQHF; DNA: TGTGCCAGCAGCACCGGGGGGATCAATCAGCCCCAGCATTTT
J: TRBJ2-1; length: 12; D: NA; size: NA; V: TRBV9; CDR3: CASSPGGNEQFF; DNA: TGTGCCAGCAGCCCTGGGGGAAATGAGCAGTTCTTC
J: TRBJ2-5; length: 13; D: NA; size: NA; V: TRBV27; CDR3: CASSLWTRETQYF; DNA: TGTGCCAGCAGTTTATGGACAAGAGAGACCCAGTACTTC
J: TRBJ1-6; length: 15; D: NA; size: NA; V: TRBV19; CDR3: CASSPSSGGSTPLHF; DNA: TGTGCCAGTAGTCCCAGCTCGGGGGGCTCGACACCCCTCCACTTT
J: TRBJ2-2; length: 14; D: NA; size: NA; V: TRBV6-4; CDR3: CASSDQGSSGELFF; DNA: TGTGCCAGCAGTGACCAGGGGTCCTCCGGGGAGCTGTTTTTT
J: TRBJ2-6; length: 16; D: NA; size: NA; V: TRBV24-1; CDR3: CATSDGGVSGANVLTF; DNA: TGTGCCACCAGTGATGGGGGCGTCTCTGGGGCCAACGTCCTGACTTTC
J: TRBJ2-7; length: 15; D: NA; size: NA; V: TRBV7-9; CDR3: CASSLSPTGSYEQYF; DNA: TGTGCCAGCAGCTTATCCCCCACAGGCTCCTACGAGCAGTACTTC
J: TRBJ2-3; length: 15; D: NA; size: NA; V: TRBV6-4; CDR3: CASSAQGLRTDTQYF; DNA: TGTGCCAGCAGTGCCCAGGGACTTCGCACAGATACGCAGTATTTT
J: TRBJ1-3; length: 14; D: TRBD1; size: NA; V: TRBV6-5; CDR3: CASSPGGTGNTIYF; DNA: TGTGCCAGCAGTCCAGGGGGCACTGGAAACACCATATATTTT